This T cell receptor (beta chain) was sequenced in a study of T cell repertoires in cytomegalovirus infection. General observations from the study: Clonotype analysis showed dominance of the ex vivo response by HLA-C-restricted CMV-specific TCR beta clonotypes.

This clonotype was picked up a small number of times. Its cognate antigen is unknown. With V trimmed by 3 bases and J by 10 bases, 9 bases remained unmatched. The germline gives CDR1 MNHEY, CDR2 SMNVEV (reference sequence). There are 15 residues in the CDR3. One entry per CDR3 protein, called by TCRdb with MiXCR from the reads. In the table there are about 740,000 distinct CDR3 sequences, about 40% of which are singletons. V usage is TRBV27 and J usage is TRBJ1-6; 7 bases match TRBD1. Sequencing was done on a sample of PBMCs. This TCR was recovered from a human donor in good health (CMV status not recorded). Some clones in this sample may be carry-over from other donors' samples. CDR3: CASSFARGRGSPLHF. Here the CDR3 DNA reads TGTGCCAGCAGTTTCGCCAGGGGGAGAGGGTCACCCCTCCACTTT.